This T cell receptor beta chain is drawn from a study of T cells after yellow fever vaccination. Whole-study findings and limits: Most clones from primary vaccination were detected again post-booster (just under 97% CD4, 88% CD8). Repertoires obtained by FACS sorting could include abundant clonotypes that entered as contaminants from the bulk population. Faster peaking, at day 5 versus 15, marked a secondary response that was weaker.

There are a few counts of this clonotype. Its antigen remains unknown. UMIs and a universal primer site were added when TCR cDNA was made by 5'RACE template switching. TCRdb used MiXCR to reprocess the 5' RACE reads, holding one entry per CDR3 protein. The profile covers hundreds of thousands of distinct CDR3 sequences, with approximately 9% appearing a single time and roughly 17% taken by the ten largest. This specimen consisted of PBMCs, obtained on the day of the first yellow fever vaccination. The source of this sequence is a man between 18 and 35 years old who received the YFV17D yellow fever vaccine.

In DNA form, the CDR3 reads TGTGCCACCAGTGAGGCAGATACGCAGTATTTT. Amino acid sequence: CATSEADTQYF. The chain couples TRBV24-1 to TRBJ2-3; D call uncertain. The CDR3 is 11 amino acids. Trimming took 4 bases from V and 4 from J, leaving 2 bases between them. Looked up from germline, CDR1 is KGHDR and CDR2 is SFDVKD.